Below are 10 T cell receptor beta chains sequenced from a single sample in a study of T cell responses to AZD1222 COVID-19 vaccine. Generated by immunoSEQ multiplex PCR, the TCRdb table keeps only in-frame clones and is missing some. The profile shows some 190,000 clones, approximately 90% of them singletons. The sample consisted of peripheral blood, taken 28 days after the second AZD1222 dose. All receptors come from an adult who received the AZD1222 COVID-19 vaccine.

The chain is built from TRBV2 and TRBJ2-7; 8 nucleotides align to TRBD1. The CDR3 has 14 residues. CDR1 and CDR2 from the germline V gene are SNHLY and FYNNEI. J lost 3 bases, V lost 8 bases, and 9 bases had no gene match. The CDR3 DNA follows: TGTGCCAGCCTCCCTGGGGACAGGAACTACGAGCAGTACTTC. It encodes CASLPGDRNYEQYF.

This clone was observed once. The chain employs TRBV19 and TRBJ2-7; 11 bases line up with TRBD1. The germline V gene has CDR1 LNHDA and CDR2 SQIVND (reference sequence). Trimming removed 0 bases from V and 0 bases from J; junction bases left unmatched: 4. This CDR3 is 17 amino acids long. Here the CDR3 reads CASSIEMGQGVSYEQYF. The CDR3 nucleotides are TGTGCCAGTAGTATAGAGATGGGACAGGGGGTCTCCTACGAGCAGTACTTC.

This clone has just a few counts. CDR3 DNA sequence: TGTGCCAGTAGTAAGCCGGGACAGACCTCTAATGGCTACACCTTC. Translation gives CASSKPGQTSNGYTF. The chain combines TRBV19 with TRBJ1-2; 7 positions match TRBD1. CDR3 length: 15 amino acids. Germline values: CDR1 LNHDA, CDR2 SQIVND (reference sequence). V lost 4 bases, J lost 6 bases, and 11 bases stayed unmatched. The variable domain in full, completed from reference TRBV19 and TRBJ1-2, reads DGGITQSPKYLFRKEGQNVTLSCEQNLNHDAMYWYRQDPGQGLRLIYYSQIVNDFQKGDIAEGYSVSREKKESFPLTVTSAQKNPTAFYLCASSKPGQTSNGYTFGSGTRLTVV.

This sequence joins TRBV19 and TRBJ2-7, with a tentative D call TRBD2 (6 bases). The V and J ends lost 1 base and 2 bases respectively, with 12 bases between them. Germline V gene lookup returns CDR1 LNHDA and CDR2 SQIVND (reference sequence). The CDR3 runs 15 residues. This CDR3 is CASSIGGTGTYEQYF. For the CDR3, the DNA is TGTGCCAGTAGTATAGGCGGGACGGGCACCTACGAGCAGTACTTC.

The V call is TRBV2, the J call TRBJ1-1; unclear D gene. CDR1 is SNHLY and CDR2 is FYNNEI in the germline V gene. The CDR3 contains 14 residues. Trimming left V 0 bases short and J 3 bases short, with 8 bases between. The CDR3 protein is CASSEAFRYTEAFF. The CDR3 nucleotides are TGTGCCAGCAGTGAAGCGTTTCGGTACACTGAAGCTTTCTTT. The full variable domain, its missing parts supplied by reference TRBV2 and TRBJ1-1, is EPEVTQTPSHQVTQMGQEVILRCVPISNHLYFYWYRQILGQKVEFLVSFYNNEISEKSEIFDDQFSVERPDGSNFTLKIRSTKLEDSAMYFCASSEAFRYTEAFFGQGTRLTVV.

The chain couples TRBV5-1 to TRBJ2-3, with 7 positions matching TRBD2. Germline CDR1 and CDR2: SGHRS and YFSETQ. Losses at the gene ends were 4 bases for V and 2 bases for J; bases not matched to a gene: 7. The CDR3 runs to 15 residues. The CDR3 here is CASSPHGGFTDTQYF. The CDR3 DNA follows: TGCGCCAGCAGCCCGCACGGGGGGTTCACAGATACGCAGTATTTT. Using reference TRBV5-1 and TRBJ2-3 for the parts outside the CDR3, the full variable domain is KAGVTQTPRYLIKTRGQQVTLSCSPISGHRSVSWYQQTPGQGLQFLFEYFSETQRNKGNFPGRFSGRQFSNSRSEMNVSTLELGDSALYLCASSPHGGFTDTQYFGPGTRLTVL.

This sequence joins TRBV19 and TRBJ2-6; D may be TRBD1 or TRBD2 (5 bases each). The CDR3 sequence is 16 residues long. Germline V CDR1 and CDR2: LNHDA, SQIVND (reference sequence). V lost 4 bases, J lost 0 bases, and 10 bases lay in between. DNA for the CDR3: TGTGCCAGTAGTACGGGGCAGCACTCTGGGGCCAACGTCCTGACTTTC. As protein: CASSTGQHSGANVLTF.

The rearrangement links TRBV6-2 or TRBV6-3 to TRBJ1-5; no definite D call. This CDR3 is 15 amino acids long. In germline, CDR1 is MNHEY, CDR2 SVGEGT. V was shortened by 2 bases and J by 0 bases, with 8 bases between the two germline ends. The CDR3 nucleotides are TGTGCCAGCAGTTACGGGTTAGATAGCAATCAGCCCCAGCATTTT. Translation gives CASSYGLDSNQPQHF.

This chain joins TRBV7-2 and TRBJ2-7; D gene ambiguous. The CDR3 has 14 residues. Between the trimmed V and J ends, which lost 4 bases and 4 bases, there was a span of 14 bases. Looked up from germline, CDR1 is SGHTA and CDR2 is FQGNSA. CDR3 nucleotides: TGTGCCAGCAGCTCTTGGAAGCCCCCTTACGAGCAGTACTTC. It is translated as CASSSWKPPYEQYF.

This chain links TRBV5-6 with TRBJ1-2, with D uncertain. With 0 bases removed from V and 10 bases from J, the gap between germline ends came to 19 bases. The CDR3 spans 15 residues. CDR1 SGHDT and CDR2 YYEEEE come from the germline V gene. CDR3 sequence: CASSLVRNPGPLYTF. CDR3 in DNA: TGTGCCAGCAGCTTGGTCAGAAATCCGGGCCCCCTCTACACCTTC.